The rows below give T cell receptor beta chains drawn from one sample of a study of cytotoxic CD8 clonotypes in ibrutinib-treated CLL. Produced via immunoSEQ multiplex PCR; TCRdb's table is partial and in-frame only. The sample lists 65,000 to 80,000 clones, around four fifths occurring once. This sample comprised PBMCs, obtained after 24 months of ibrutinib treatment. The receptors derive from a human donor with chronic lymphocytic leukemia. Each CDR3 is given with its conserved first and last residue. Clone size is not always given. Where it is, it says once, few, many or a class for expanded clones.

clone_size: -
j_call: TRBJ2-5
v_call: TRBV25-1
cdr3_length: 16
cdr3_aa: CASSGIGQGTKETQYF

clone_size: few
j_call: TRBJ2-1
v_call: TRBV7-2
cdr3_length: 15
cdr3_aa: CASSTSGSIFNEQFF

clone_size: -
j_call: TRBJ2-2
v_call: TRBV7-6
cdr3_length: 18
cdr3_aa: CASSLGVGGGKSTGELFF

clone_size: -
j_call: TRBJ2-1
v_call: TRBV29-1
cdr3_length: 15
cdr3_aa: CSVDSARSSYNEQFF

clone_size: -
j_call: TRBJ1-3
v_call: TRBV10-2
cdr3_length: 17
cdr3_aa: CASSEVRLPNTGNTIYF

clone_size: -
j_call: TRBJ2-1
v_call: TRBV28
cdr3_length: 15
cdr3_aa: CASSLTSSTYNEQFF

clone_size: -
j_call: TRBJ2-7
v_call: TRBV10-3
cdr3_length: 13
cdr3_aa: CAIAPGNTDEQYF

clone_size: -
j_call: TRBJ2-7
v_call: TRBV6-5
cdr3_length: 14
cdr3_aa: CASSRRGGSYEQYF

clone_size: -
j_call: TRBJ2-3
v_call: TRBV7-2
cdr3_length: 15
cdr3_aa: CASGGGLAGYDTQYF

clone_size: -
j_call: TRBJ1-1
v_call: TRBV11-2
cdr3_length: 15
cdr3_aa: CASSPTGPRDTEAFF

clone_size: -
j_call: TRBJ1-2
v_call: TRBV6-5
cdr3_length: 13
cdr3_aa: CASSSDRGLIYTF

clone_size: -
j_call: TRBJ2-7
v_call: TRBV6-6
cdr3_length: 13
cdr3_aa: CASSSSRGSEQYF

clone_size: -
j_call: TRBJ2-1
v_call: TRBV7-2
cdr3_length: 16
cdr3_aa: CASSTLAASSYNEQFF

clone_size: -
j_call: TRBJ1-5
v_call: TRBV30
cdr3_length: 14
cdr3_aa: CAWRPGQGNQPQHF

clone_size: few
j_call: TRBJ1-4
v_call: TRBV5-1
cdr3_length: 14
cdr3_aa: CASSLAGRREKLFF

clone_size: -
j_call: TRBJ2-7
v_call: TRBV10-2
cdr3_length: 16
cdr3_aa: CASSDTRPSGRAWQYF

clone_size: -
j_call: TRBJ2-3
v_call: TRBV9
cdr3_length: 14
cdr3_aa: CASSASGSEDTQYF

clone_size: -
j_call: TRBJ2-5
v_call: TRBV5-1
cdr3_length: 14
cdr3_aa: CASSLAGARETQYF

clone_size: -
j_call: TRBJ2-4
v_call: TRBV29-1
cdr3_length: 17
cdr3_aa: CSVEEWDRELAKNIQYF

clone_size: -
j_call: TRBJ1-2
v_call: TRBV28
cdr3_length: 13
cdr3_aa: CASSPGQGRGYTF

clone_size: many
j_call: TRBJ2-2
v_call: TRBV7-6
cdr3_length: 15
cdr3_aa: CASSLGSLDTGELFF

clone_size: -
j_call: TRBJ2-3
v_call: TRBV14
cdr3_length: 14
cdr3_aa: CASSPRRSADTQYF

clone_size: -
j_call: TRBJ2-7
v_call: TRBV7-3
cdr3_length: 13
cdr3_aa: CASSPPGGYEQYF

clone_size: -
j_call: TRBJ1-1
v_call: TRBV6-5
cdr3_length: 13
cdr3_aa: CASRGQPNTEAFF

clone_size: -
j_call: TRBJ2-2
v_call: TRBV28
cdr3_length: 15
cdr3_aa: CASSPDSLNTGELFF

clone_size: -
j_call: TRBJ1-1
v_call: TRBV5-1
cdr3_length: 13
cdr3_aa: CASSLDVATEAFF

clone_size: -
j_call: TRBJ2-6
v_call: TRBV6-5
cdr3_length: 15
cdr3_aa: CASSYSNSGANVLTF

clone_size: -
j_call: TRBJ2-2
v_call: TRBV30
cdr3_length: 14
cdr3_aa: CAWSVRGNTGELFF

clone_size: once
j_call: TRBJ1-1
v_call: TRBV7-3
cdr3_length: 13
cdr3_aa: CASSLVENTEAFF

clone_size: -
j_call: TRBJ1-5
v_call: TRBV2
cdr3_length: 14
cdr3_aa: CASSEGESNQPQHF

clone_size: -
j_call: TRBJ2-7
v_call: TRBV4-2
cdr3_length: 16
cdr3_aa: CASSQEVAGGPYEQYF

clone_size: -
j_call: TRBJ1-2
v_call: TRBV28
cdr3_length: 15
cdr3_aa: CASSLWLGPEHGYTF

clone_size: -
j_call: TRBJ1-1
v_call: TRBV5-5
cdr3_length: 16
cdr3_aa: CASSQVVRTGATEAFF

clone_size: -
j_call: TRBJ1-4
v_call: TRBV7-2
cdr3_length: 17
cdr3_aa: CASSLVGTAQSNEKLFF

clone_size: -
j_call: TRBJ2-3
v_call: TRBV28
cdr3_length: 14
cdr3_aa: CASFGSRGGHTQYF

clone_size: -
j_call: TRBJ2-2
v_call: TRBV2
cdr3_length: 13
cdr3_aa: CASTEGYTGELFF

clone_size: once
j_call: TRBJ2-3
v_call: TRBV4-2
cdr3_length: 16
cdr3_aa: CASSQEGRGSTDTQYF

clone_size: -
j_call: TRBJ2-2
v_call: TRBV9
cdr3_length: 15
cdr3_aa: CASSPGLAKTGELFF

clone_size: -
j_call: TRBJ2-6
v_call: TRBV18
cdr3_length: 17
cdr3_aa: CASSSGTGTSGANVLTF

clone_size: -
j_call: TRBJ2-6
v_call: TRBV27
cdr3_length: 19
cdr3_aa: CASSLFGLDLASGANVLTF

clone_size: few
j_call: TRBJ2-1
v_call: TRBV7-2
cdr3_length: 13
cdr3_aa: CASSLTGDNEQFF

clone_size: -
j_call: TRBJ1-3
v_call: TRBV5-6
cdr3_length: 14
cdr3_aa: CASSPGTGMNTIYF

clone_size: -
j_call: TRBJ2-1
v_call: TRBV2
cdr3_length: 14
cdr3_aa: CASRWRDSYNEQFF

clone_size: -
j_call: TRBJ1-5
v_call: TRBV7-9
cdr3_length: 12
cdr3_aa: CASSEEGQPQHF

clone_size: -
j_call: TRBJ1-5
v_call: TRBV7-7
cdr3_length: 15
cdr3_aa: CASSLGGQGNQPQHF

clone_size: -
j_call: TRBJ2-6
v_call: TRBV6-6
cdr3_length: 16
cdr3_aa: CASSYSPGAGANVLTF

clone_size: -
j_call: TRBJ2-7
v_call: TRBV21-1
cdr3_length: 16
cdr3_aa: CASQFGLGGYSYEQYF

clone_size: -
j_call: TRBJ2-7
v_call: TRBV4-3
cdr3_length: 15
cdr3_aa: CASSQRTGDTYEQYF

clone_size: -
j_call: TRBJ2-1
v_call: TRBV10-2
cdr3_length: 12
cdr3_aa: CASRDSYNEQFF

clone_size: once
j_call: TRBJ1-3
v_call: TRBV5-1
cdr3_length: 13
cdr3_aa: CASRGSSGNTIYF